The 28 T cell receptor beta chains listed next were all sequenced from one sample in a study of siplizumab effects on memory and regulatory T cells. TCRdb keeps only in-frame clones here, not all; method: immunoSEQ multiplex PCR. The sample yields about 100,000 clones, more than 90% seen once. Sequenced material: CD4+ T cells sorted from blood. The receptor set was obtained from a human donor in good health.

V gene TRBV4-1 combines with J gene TRBJ1-1; unclear D gene. The V gene's germline CDR1 is MGHRA and CDR2 YSYEKL. With 1 base removed from V and 8 bases from J, the gap between germline ends came to 14 bases. The CDR3 runs to 14 residues. The CDR3 bases are TGCGCCAGCAGCCAAGTCCCCCCCACTCGAGAAGCTTTCTTT. Translating gives CASSQVPPTREAFF.

This chain connects TRBV19 to TRBJ2-3; TRBD2 matches at 13 bases. Trimming removed 4 bases from V and 8 bases from J; junction bases left unmatched: 9. CDR1 LNHDA and CDR2 SQIVND come from the germline V gene (reference sequence). The CDR3 runs 16 residues. CDR3 loop: CASSTTSGGPVGTQYF. The CDR3 region has the DNA TGTGCCAGTAGTACGACTAGCGGGGGGCCCGTGGGTACGCAGTATTTT. Supplemented by reference TRBV19 and TRBJ2-3, the full variable domain reads DGGITQSPKYLFRKEGQNVTLSCEQNLNHDAMYWYRQDPGQGLRLIYYSQIVNDFQKGDIAEGYSVSREKKESFPLTVTSAQKNPTAFYLCASSTTSGGPVGTQYFGPGTRLTVL.

Of note for this clone: The germline gene is not matched at one end of the junction; a read error may be the cause. The V call is TRBV7-3, the J call TRBJ1-3; 8 bases map to TRBD1. Germline-derived CDR1 and CDR2 are SGHTA and FQGTGA. The CDR3 extends over 16 amino acids. CDR3 bases: TGTGCCAGCAGCCTAACCGGGACAGGAAGTCGAAACACCATATATTTT. It is translated as CASSLTGTGSRNTIYF.

This rearrangement joins TRBV7-3 to TRBJ2-5; 10 bases map to TRBD2. Germline CDR1 is SGHTA and CDR2 is FQGTGA. The CDR3 extends over 15 amino acids. With 5 bases clipped from V and 5 bases from J, the junction kept 8 bases outside the gene matches. This CDR3 is CASSTLGLALETQYF. In nucleotides, the CDR3 is TGTGCCAGCAGCACCCTGGGACTAGCGCTCGAGACCCAGTACTTC.

The chain is built from TRBV29-1 and TRBJ2-5, with 7 nucleotides matching TRBD1. J gave up 0 bases and V 1 base, and 8 bases lay outside the gene matches. Germline V gene data show CDR1 as SQVTM and CDR2 as ANQGSEA. The CDR3 length is 16 residues. The CDR3 loop is CSVEGQQGPDQETQYF. The CDR3 DNA reads TGCAGCGTTGAAGGCCAACAGGGGCCCGACCAAGAGACCCAGTACTTC.

J is TRBJ1-1 and V is TRBV5-6; TRBD1 might be the D (5 bases). Trimming removed 2 bases from V and 1 base from J, with 12 bases in between. Germline assignment: CDR1 SGHDT and CDR2 YYEEEE. The CDR3 has 15 amino acids. The CDR3: CASSFKTVPNTEAFF. Here the CDR3 DNA reads TGTGCCAGCAGCTTCAAGACAGTGCCGAACACTGAAGCTTTCTTT.

A single count supports this clone. The sample holds other DNA sequences that translate to the same CDR3. DNA for the CDR3: TGTGCCAGCTCACCAATGAACACTGAAGCTTTCTTT. Translating gives CASSPMNTEAFF. The chain couples TRBV18 to TRBJ1-1; D unclear. This CDR3 has 12 residues. Between the trimmed V and J ends, which lost 2 bases and 0 bases, there was a span of 1 base. The V gene's germline CDR1 is KGHSH and CDR2 LQKENI.

Turning to this clone: Distinct nucleotide sequences in the sample also encode this CDR3. The genes are TRBV6-1 and TRBJ1-1; TRBD1 aligns across 9 bases. From germline, CDR1 is MNHNS and CDR2 SASEGT. After removal of 4 bases from V and 5 bases from J, the junction contained 2 bases not matched to a gene. The CDR3 covers 13 residues. CDR3: CASSGQGVTEAFF. The CDR3, as DNA: TGTGCCAGCAGTGGACAGGGGGTAACTGAAGCTTTCTTT.

The CDR3 coding sequence is TGCGCCAGCAGCCAAGAGGCAGCAGGGGGGATAGATACGCAGTATTTT. Translated, it gives CASSQEAAGGIDTQYF. This rearrangement joins TRBV4-1 to TRBJ2-3; D is possibly TRBD1 (7 bases). Germline assignment: CDR1 MGHRA and CDR2 YSYEKL. The CDR3 spans 16 residues. Trimming pared 0 bases from V and 5 bases from J, leaving 15 bases between.

The V gene is TRBV9, the J gene TRBJ1-2; D is undetermined. Trimming took off 6 bases at V and 8 bases at J, with 20 bases between the two ends. This CDR3 is built from 14 residues. CDR1 SGDLS and CDR2 YYNGEE come from the germline V gene. This chain's CDR3 is CASTLGQNGVGYTF. The CDR3 DNA sequence: TGTGCCAGCACCCTCGGGCAGAACGGAGTGGGCTACACCTTC.

The chain recombines TRBV25-1 with TRBJ2-5, with D possibly being TRBD1 (5 bases). Trimming stripped 3 bases from V and 4 bases from J, with 15 bases between. The length of the CDR3 is 15 residues. Germline V gene lookup returns CDR1 MGHDK and CDR2 SYGVNS. The CDR3 sequence: CASSDNVGAGETQYF. In nucleotides, the CDR3 is TGTGCCAGCAGTGATAACGTAGGGGCAGGAGAGACCCAGTACTTC.

This chain joins TRBV6-6 and TRBJ1-4; TRBD1 agrees at 9 bases. Germline V CDR1 and CDR2: MNHNY, SVGAGI (reference sequence). Trimming at V came to 7 bases and at J to 6 bases, leaving 6 bases not matched to a gene. The CDR3 loop spans 14 amino acids. DNA for the CDR3: TGTGCCAGCAAGGTCGGGACAGGGCATGAAAAACTGTTTTTT. Its translation: CASKVGTGHEKLFF.

This chain joins TRBV19 and TRBJ1-4, with 7 bases identical to TRBD1. Germline trimming cut 7 bases from V and 8 bases from J; bases unmatched to any gene: 10. The germline V gene encodes CDR1 LNHDA and CDR2 SQIVND (reference sequence). CDR3 length: 14 amino acids. CDR3 sequence (DNA): TGTGCCAGTACCGTCACAGGGGCGGGCGAAAAACTGTTTTTT. Translating it yields CASTVTGAGEKLFF. The complete variable domain, with remaining parts taken from reference TRBV19 and TRBJ1-4, reads DGGITQSPKYLFRKEGQNVTLSCEQNLNHDAMYWYRQDPGQGLRLIYYSQIVNDFQKGDIAEGYSVSREKKESFPLTVTSAQKNPTAFYLCASTVTGAGEKLFFGSGTQLSVL.

The CDR3: CASTSSGGPTDTQYF. The CDR3 nucleotides read TGCGCCAGCACCTCTAGCGGGGGGCCCACAGATACGCAGTATTTT. The chain has TRBV5-1 and TRBJ2-3; 11 bases align to TRBD2. J gave up 2 bases and V 6 bases, and 5 bases lay outside the gene matches. Germline values: CDR1 SGHRS, CDR2 YFSETQ. The CDR3 is 15 residues long. Based on the CDR3 plus reference TRBV5-1 and TRBJ2-3, the full variable domain is KAGVTQTPRYLIKTRGQQVTLSCSPISGHRSVSWYQQTPGQGLQFLFEYFSETQRNKGNFPGRFSGRQFSNSRSEMNVSTLELGDSALYLCASTSSGGPTDTQYFGPGTRLTVL.

The chain combines TRBV2 with TRBJ2-1; D is perhaps TRBD1 or TRBD2 (6 bases each). The CDR3 sequence is 14 residues long. Per the germline V gene, CDR1 is SNHLY and CDR2 is FYNNEI. Between the trimmed V and J ends, which lost 6 bases and 9 bases, there was a span of 18 bases. The CDR3 DNA is TGTGCCAGCAGGTTACAGGGTCTCGGGGGTGAGCAGTTCTTC. Amino acids: CASRLQGLGGEQFF. Using reference TRBV2 and TRBJ2-1 for the parts outside the CDR3, the full variable domain is EPEVTQTPSHQVTQMGQEVILRCVPISNHLYFYWYRQILGQKVEFLVSFYNNEISEKSEIFDDQFSVERPDGSNFTLKIRSTKLEDSAMYFCASRLQGLGGEQFFGPGTRLTVL.

The CDR3 spells CASSVGSTANEQFF. The CDR3 bases are TGTGCCAGCAGCGTAGGGAGCACAGCAAATGAGCAGTTCTTC. This chain connects TRBV9 to TRBJ2-1; no clear D gene. Germline lookup yields CDR1 SGDLS and CDR2 YYNGEE. Deletions cut 0 bases from V and 7 bases from J, with 11 bases between. CDR3 length: 14 residues. Looking up the rest from reference TRBV9 and TRBJ2-1 gives the full variable domain: DSGVTQTPKHLITATGQRVTLRCSPRSGDLSVYWYQQSLDQGLQFLIQYYNGEERAKGNILERFSAQQFPDLHSELNLSSLELGDSALYFCASSVGSTANEQFFGPGTRLTVL.

The V and J genes are TRBV9 and TRBJ2-1; 7 nucleotides match TRBD2. This CDR3 is built from 15 residues. Germline CDR1 is SGDLS and CDR2 is YYNGEE. V shed 0 bases and J 0 bases; nucleotides not matched to a gene: 0. The CDR3 spells CASSVAGGSYNEQFF. The CDR3 DNA sequence: TGTGCCAGCAGCGTAGCGGGGGGCTCCTACAATGAGCAGTTCTTC.

This sequence joins TRBV28 and TRBJ1-2; no definite D call. CDR3 size: 14 residues. The V and J ends lost 10 bases and 0 bases respectively, with 15 bases between them. Germline V CDR1 and CDR2: MDHEN, SYDVKM. The CDR3 region has the DNA TGTGCCACCAGATGGGCCAATTCTAACTATGGCTACACCTTC. It translates to CATRWANSNYGYTF.

The rearrangement links TRBV11-2 to TRBJ1-2, with 10 nucleotides matching TRBD1. Germline-derived CDR1 and CDR2 are SGHAT and FQNNGV. CDR3 size: 14 residues. V gave up 1 base and J gave up 8 bases; unmatched junction bases: 4. CDR3 sequence reads: CASSLAGTGEGYTF. The CDR3 DNA is TGTGCCAGCAGCTTAGCGGGGACAGGGGAAGGCTACACCTTC.

This chain joins TRBV21-1 and TRBJ2-7; TRBD1, the table's D call, lacks a check against the DNA. TRBV21-1 is an annotated pseudogene. CDR3 length: 16 amino acids. In nucleotides, the CDR3 is TGTGCCAGCCCCCCCGTTCCGTGGGACACCCCCTACGAGCAGTACTTC. This sequence encodes CASPPVPWDTPYEQYF.

The chain couples TRBV6-6 to TRBJ1-1, with D maybe TRBD1 (5 bases). The CDR3 runs 13 residues. The ends were cut back, 6 bases at V and 4 bases at J, with 12 bases in the middle. Germline V gives CDR1 MNHNY, CDR2 SVGAGI (reference sequence). This CDR3 is CASSSGALTEAFF. CDR3 nucleotides: TGTGCCAGCAGCTCCGGGGCGCTCACTGAAGCTTTCTTT.

The CDR3 here is CASSDGSLGWDGYTF. CDR3 nucleotides: TGTGCCAGCAGTGATGGGAGCCTCGGATGGGATGGCTACACCTTC. The chain joins TRBV28 to TRBJ1-2, with D unclear. Per germline, CDR1 MDHEN and CDR2 SYDVKM. Trimming shortened V by 5 bases and J by 6 bases, and 19 bases separated the two germline ends. The CDR3 length is 15 residues.

The rearrangement joins TRBV5-1 to TRBJ2-5, with D tentatively TRBD2 (6 bases). Trimming stripped 5 bases from V and 2 bases from J, with 10 bases between. The germline V gene encodes CDR1 SGHRS and CDR2 YFSETQ. CDR3 length: 13 amino acids. The CDR3 nucleotides are TGCGCCAGCAGATCCGGGACTCAAGAGACCCAGTACTTC. This codes for CASRSGTQETQYF.

This clone was observed a handful of times. The chain has TRBV4-2 and TRBJ1-4; D might be TRBD1 (6 bases). V lost 4 bases and J 4 bases, leaving 10 bases between the germline ends. CDR3 length: 14 residues. Germline V gives CDR1 LGHNA, CDR2 YNFKEQ. The CDR3 region has the DNA TGTGCCAGCAGCCGACAGGTGGATAATGAAAAACTGTTTTTT. Its protein is CASSRQVDNEKLFF.

The chain employs TRBV5-1 and TRBJ2-2; no clear D. V gave up 1 base and J gave up 2 bases, with 12 bases separating them. Germline-derived CDR1 and CDR2 are SGHRS and YFSETQ. This CDR3 is 16 amino acids long. CDR3 nucleotides: TGCGCCAGCAGCTTGTTGGGCAGACTTAACACCGGGGAGCTGTTTTTT. Protein: CASSLLGRLNTGELFF.

This sequence joins TRBV18 and TRBJ2-5; D unclear. With 3 bases removed from V and 4 bases from J, the gap between germline ends came to 9 bases. The CDR3 covers 13 residues. Germline V gene lookup returns CDR1 KGHSH and CDR2 LQKENI. The CDR3 coding sequence is TGTGCCAGCTCACCTAGGATCCTAGAGACCCAGTACTTC. It codes for CASSPRILETQYF.

As concerns this clone: The same CDR3 also results from other DNA sequences found in this sample. The V gene is TRBV5-6, the J gene TRBJ2-7; D is ambiguous. Germline assignment: CDR1 SGHDT and CDR2 YYEEEE. This CDR3 has 11 residues. Trimming pared 0 bases from V and 6 bases from J, leaving 4 bases between. CDR3 amino acids: CASSLEGEQYF. For the CDR3, the DNA is TGTGCCAGCAGCTTGGAGGGCGAGCAGTACTTC.

The rearrangement uses TRBV7-7 and TRBJ1-3; no definite D call. CDR3 length equals 15 residues. CDR1 and CDR2 from the germline V gene are SSHAT and FNYEAQ (reference sequence). V lost 5 bases and J 1 base, leaving 12 bases between the germline ends. The CDR3 is CASSVVNASGNTIYF. In nucleotides, the CDR3 is TGTGCCAGCAGCGTAGTTAATGCATCTGGAAACACCATATATTTT.